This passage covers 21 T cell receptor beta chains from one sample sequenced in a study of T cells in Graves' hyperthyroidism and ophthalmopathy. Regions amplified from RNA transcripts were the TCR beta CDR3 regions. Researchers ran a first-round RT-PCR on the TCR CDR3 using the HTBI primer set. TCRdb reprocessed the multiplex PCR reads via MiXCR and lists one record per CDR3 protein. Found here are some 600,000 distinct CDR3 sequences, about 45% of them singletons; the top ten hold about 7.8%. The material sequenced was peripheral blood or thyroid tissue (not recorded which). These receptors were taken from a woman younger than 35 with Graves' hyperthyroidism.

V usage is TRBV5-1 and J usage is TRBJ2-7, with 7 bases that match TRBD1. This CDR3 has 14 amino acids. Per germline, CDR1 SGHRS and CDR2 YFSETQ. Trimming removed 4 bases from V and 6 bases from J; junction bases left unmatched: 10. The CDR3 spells CASSPRGQTSEQYF. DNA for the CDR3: TGCGCCAGCAGCCCCCGGGGACAGACCAGCGAGCAGTACTTC.

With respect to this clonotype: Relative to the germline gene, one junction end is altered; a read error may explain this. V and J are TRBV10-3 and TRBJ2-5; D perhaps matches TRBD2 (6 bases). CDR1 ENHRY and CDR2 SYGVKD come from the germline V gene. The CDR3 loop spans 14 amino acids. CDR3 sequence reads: CASSPEMGGRTQYF. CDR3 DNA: TGTGCCAGCAGTCCGGAGATGGGGGGTCGGACCCAGTACTTC.

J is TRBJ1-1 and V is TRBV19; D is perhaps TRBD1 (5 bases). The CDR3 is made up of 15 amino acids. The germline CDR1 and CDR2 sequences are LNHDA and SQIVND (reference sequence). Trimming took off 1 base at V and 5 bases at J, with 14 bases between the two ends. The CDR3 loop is CASSIGRAWGTEAFF. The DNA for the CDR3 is TGTGCCAGTAGTATAGGCAGGGCTTGGGGAACTGAAGCTTTCTTT.

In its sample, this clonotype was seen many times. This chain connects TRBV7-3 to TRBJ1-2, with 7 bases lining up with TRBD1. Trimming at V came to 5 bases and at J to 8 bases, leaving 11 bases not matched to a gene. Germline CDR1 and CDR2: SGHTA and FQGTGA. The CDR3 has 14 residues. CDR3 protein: CASSRLGRTGGYTF. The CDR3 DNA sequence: TGTGCCAGCAGCCGTCTAGGGAGGACAGGAGGCTACACCTTC.

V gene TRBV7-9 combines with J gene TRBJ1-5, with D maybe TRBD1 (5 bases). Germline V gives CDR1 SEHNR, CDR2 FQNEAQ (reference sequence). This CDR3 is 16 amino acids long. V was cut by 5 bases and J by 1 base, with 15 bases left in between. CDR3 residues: CASSLGLRGSNQPQHF. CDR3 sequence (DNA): TGTGCCAGCAGCCTGGGACTCCGAGGGAGCAATCAGCCCCAGCATTTT. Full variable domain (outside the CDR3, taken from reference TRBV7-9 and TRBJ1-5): DTGVSQNPRHKITKRGQNVTFRCDPISEHNRLYWYRQTLGQGPEFLTYFQNEAQLEKSRLLSDRFSAERPKGSFSTLEIQRTEQGDSAMYLCASSLGLRGSNQPQHFGDGTRLSIL.

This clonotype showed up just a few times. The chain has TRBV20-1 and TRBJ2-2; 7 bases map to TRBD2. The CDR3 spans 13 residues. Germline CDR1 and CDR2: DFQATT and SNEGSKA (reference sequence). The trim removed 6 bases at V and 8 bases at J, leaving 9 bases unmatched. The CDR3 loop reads CSAGDSGRGELFF. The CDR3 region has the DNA TGCAGTGCCGGGGACTCCGGGAGGGGGGAGCTGTTTTTT.

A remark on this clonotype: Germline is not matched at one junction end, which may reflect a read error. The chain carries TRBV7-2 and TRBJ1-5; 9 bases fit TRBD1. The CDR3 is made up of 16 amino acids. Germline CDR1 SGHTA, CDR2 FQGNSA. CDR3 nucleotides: TGTGCCAGCAGTTTAGCGGGACAGGGCTTCAATCAGCCCCAGCATTTT. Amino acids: CASSLAGQGFNQPQHF. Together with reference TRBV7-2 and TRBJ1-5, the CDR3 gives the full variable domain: GAGVSQSPSNKVTEKGKDVELRCDPISGHTALYWYRQSLGQGLEFLIYFQGNSAPDKSGLPSDRFSAERTGGSVSTLTIQRTQQEDSAVYLCASSLAGQGFNQPQHFGDGTRLSIL.

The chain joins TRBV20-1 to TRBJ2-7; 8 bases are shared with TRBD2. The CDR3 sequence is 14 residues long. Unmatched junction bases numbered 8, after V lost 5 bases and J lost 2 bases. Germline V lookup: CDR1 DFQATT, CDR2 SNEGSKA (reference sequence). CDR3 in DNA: TGCAGTGCTCAGCTTAGCGGGAATGCCTACGAGCAGTACTTC. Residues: CSAQLSGNAYEQYF.

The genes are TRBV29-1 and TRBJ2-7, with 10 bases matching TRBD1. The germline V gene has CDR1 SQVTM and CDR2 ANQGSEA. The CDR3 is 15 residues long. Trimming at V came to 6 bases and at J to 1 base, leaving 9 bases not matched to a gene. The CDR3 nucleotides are TGCAGCGTACCGGGACAGGGGACTGATTCCTACGAGCAGTACTTC. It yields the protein CSVPGQGTDSYEQYF.

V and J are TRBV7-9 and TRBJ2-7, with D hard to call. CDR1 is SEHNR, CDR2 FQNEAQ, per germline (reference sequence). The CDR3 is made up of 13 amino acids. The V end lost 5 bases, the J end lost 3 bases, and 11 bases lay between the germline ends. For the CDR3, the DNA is TGTGCCAGCAGCCCCTATGACGGCTACGAGCAGTACTTC. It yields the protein CASSPYDGYEQYF.

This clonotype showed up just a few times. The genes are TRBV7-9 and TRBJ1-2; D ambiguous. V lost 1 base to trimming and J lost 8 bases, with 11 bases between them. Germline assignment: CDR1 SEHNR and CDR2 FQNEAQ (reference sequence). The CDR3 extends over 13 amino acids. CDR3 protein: CASSLVRADGYTF. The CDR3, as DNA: TGTGCCAGCAGCTTAGTTCGGGCGGACGGCTACACCTTC.

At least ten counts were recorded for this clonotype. The CDR3 bases are TGCAGCGTGGGGGACAGTAGGAACTATGGCTACACCTTC. It specifies CSVGDSRNYGYTF. V usage is TRBV29-1 and J usage is TRBJ1-2, with TRBD1 matching over 7 bases. Germline CDR1 and CDR2: SQVTM and ANQGSEA. With V trimmed by 6 bases and J by 2 bases, 6 bases remained unmatched. The CDR3 consists of 13 residues.

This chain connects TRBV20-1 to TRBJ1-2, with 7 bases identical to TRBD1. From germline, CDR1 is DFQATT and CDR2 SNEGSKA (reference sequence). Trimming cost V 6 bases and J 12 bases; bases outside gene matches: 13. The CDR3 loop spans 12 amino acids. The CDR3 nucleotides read TGCAGTGCCCCGACAGGGCGTTCTGGAAACACCTTC. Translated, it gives CSAPTGRSGNTF.

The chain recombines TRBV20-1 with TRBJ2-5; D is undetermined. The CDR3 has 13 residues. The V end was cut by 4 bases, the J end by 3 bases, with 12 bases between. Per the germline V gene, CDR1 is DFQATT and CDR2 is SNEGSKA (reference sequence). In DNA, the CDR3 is TGCAGTGCTAACCCCCCAGGAGAAGAGACCCAGTACTTC. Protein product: CSANPPGEETQYF.

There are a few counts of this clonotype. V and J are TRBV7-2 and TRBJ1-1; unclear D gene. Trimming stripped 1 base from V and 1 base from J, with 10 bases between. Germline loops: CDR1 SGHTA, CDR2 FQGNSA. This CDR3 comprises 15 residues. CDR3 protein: CASSLEATANTEAFF. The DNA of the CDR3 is TGTGCCAGCAGCTTAGAAGCGACTGCGAACACTGAAGCTTTCTTT.

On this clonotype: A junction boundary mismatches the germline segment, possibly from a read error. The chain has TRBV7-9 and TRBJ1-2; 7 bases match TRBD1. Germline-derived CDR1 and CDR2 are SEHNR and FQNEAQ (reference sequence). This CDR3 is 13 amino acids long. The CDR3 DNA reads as TGTGCCAACAGCCAGGGGGTTAACTATGGCTACACCTTC. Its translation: CANSQGVNYGYTF.

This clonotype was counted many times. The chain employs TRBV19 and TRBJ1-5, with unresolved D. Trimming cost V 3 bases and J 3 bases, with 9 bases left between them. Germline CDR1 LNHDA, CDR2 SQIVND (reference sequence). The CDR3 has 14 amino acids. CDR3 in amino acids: CASSMGSYNQPQHF. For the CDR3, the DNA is TGTGCCAGTAGTATGGGCAGTTACAATCAGCCCCAGCATTTT.

Here the CDR3 reads CASSPMHTGDQPQHF. The CDR3 nucleotides are TGTGCCAGCTCACCAATGCATACAGGGGACCAGCCCCAGCATTTT. The chain carries TRBV2 and TRBJ1-5, with TRBD1 matching 7 bases. CDR1 SNHLY and CDR2 FYNNEI come from the germline V gene. V lost 8 bases to trimming and J lost 7 bases; unmatched junction nucleotides: 14. This CDR3 is 15 amino acids long.

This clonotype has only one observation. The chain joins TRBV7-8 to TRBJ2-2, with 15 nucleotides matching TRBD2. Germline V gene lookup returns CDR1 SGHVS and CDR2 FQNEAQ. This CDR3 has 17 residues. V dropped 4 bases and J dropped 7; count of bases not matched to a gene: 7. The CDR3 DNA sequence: TGTGCCAGCAGCTGGACTAGCGGGAGGGCCTGGGTCGGGGAGCTGTTTTTT. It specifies CASSWTSGRAWVGELFF.

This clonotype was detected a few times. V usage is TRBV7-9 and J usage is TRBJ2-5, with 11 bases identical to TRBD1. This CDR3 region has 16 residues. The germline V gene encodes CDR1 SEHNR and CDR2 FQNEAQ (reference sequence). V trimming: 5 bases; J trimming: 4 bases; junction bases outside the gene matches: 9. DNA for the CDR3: TGTGCCAGCAGCCGGAGAGGACAGGGGGCGGGAGAGACCCAGTACTTC. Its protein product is CASSRRGQGAGETQYF. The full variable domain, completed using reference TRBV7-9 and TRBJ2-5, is DTGVSQNPRHKITKRGQNVTFRCDPISEHNRLYWYRQTLGQGPEFLTYFQNEAQLEKSRLLSDRFSAERPKGSFSTLEIQRTEQGDSAMYLCASSRRGQGAGETQYFGPGTRLLVL.

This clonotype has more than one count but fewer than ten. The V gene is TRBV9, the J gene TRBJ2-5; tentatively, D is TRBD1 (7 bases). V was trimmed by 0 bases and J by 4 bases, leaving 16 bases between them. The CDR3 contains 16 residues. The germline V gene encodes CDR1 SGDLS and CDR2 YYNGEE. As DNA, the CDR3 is TGTGCCAGCAGCGTAGGGGGAAACAGGGGACTAGAGACCCAGTACTTC. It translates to CASSVGGNRGLETQYF.